The T cell receptor (beta chain) under discussion was sequenced for a study of cytomegalovirus exposure and HLA in healthy donors. This CDR3 has 13 amino acids. The V and J ends lost 0 bases and 6 bases respectively, with 9 bases between them. Germline-derived CDR1 and CDR2 are GTSNPN and SVGIG (reference sequence). A multiplex PCR was run with 60 Vbeta primers and 13 Jbeta primers. Using immunoSEQ multiplex PCR, the repertoire was profiled, and TCRdb retains in-frame clones only, with some absent. The sample records 100,000 to 130,000 clones, 74% being singletons. Study outcomes and limitations: Reportedly, cytomegalovirus status was diagnosed with high sensitivity and specificity. Excluded were some V segments that proved indistinguishable, including TRBV6-2 and TRBV6-3. The study recorded over 150 TCR beta chains that were cytomegalovirus-associated.

About this clone itself: Its antigen is still unknown.

The gene calls are TRBV30 and TRBJ2-1, with D possibly TRBD2 on 6 matching bases. Sequencing was carried out using PBMCs. The TCR was taken from a middle-aged woman in good health and CMV-seropositive. The CDR3 nucleotides read TGTGCCTGGAGTGTAAAGACTAGCAATGAGCAGTTCTTC. This encodes CAWSVKTSNEQFF.